Listed below are T cell receptor beta chains from one sample, sequenced in a study of cytomegalovirus exposure and HLA in healthy donors. TCRdb keeps only in-frame clones here, not all; method: immunoSEQ multiplex PCR. The table includes some 74,000 clones, roughly 93% detected once. Sequenced input: PBMCs. The origin of the receptors is a woman aged 25 to 39 in good health and CMV-seronegative. The CDR3 runs from the conserved cysteine through the conserved F or W. A D gene is named only where the DNA matches it firmly. Some rows have no size entry. The others give once, few or many, or a class for an expanded clone.

v_gene	d_gene	abundance	j_gene	CDR3nt	CDR3aa
TRBV2	TRBD2	-	TRBJ2-4	TGTGCCAGCAGTCCTAAACGTAGCGGGGGCCTTACCAAAAACATTCAGTACTTC	CASSPKRSGGLTKNIQYF
TRBV4-1	-	-	TRBJ2-2	TGCGCCAGCAGCCAAGAAGGGGGTAGCGGGGAGCTGTTTTTT	CASSQEGGSGELFF
TRBV7-3	TRBD1	-	TRBJ2-1	TGTGCCAGCAGCAACTTCCAGGGGGAAGAGCAGTTCTTC	CASSNFQGEEQFF
TRBV6-4	TRBD2	-	TRBJ2-1	TGTGCCAGCAGCGCTACTAGCGGGAGCCACAATGAGCAGTTCTTC	CASSATSGSHNEQFF
TRBV4-1	TRBD2	-	TRBJ2-1	TGCGCCAGCAGCCAAGTAAAACTAGCGGAGTCACTCGGGAATGAGCAGTTCTTC	CASSQVKLAESLGNEQFF
TRBV7-2	-	-	TRBJ2-7	TGTGCCAGCGGACCTGTAGGGGGAAAACTGGGCTACGAGCAGTACTTC	CASGPVGGKLGYEQYF
TRBV5-1	-	-	TRBJ2-1	TGCGCCAGCAGCTTAAAAGGGAGATTGAGCTCCTACAATGAGCAGTTCTTC	CASSLKGRLSSYNEQFF
TRBV30	TRBD1	-	TRBJ2-7	TGTGCCTGGATGTCGGGACAGGGAAACGAGCAGTACTTC	CAWMSGQGNEQYF
TRBV11-2	-	-	TRBJ1-1	TGTGCCAGCAGCTTAGCGGGGATTGCTGAAGCTTTCTTT	CASSLAGIAEAFF
TRBV5-1	-	once	TRBJ1-3	TGCGCCAGCAGCTTGGCTGGGGGCGCAGGAAACACCATATATTTT	CASSLAGGAGNTIYF
TRBV9	TRBD2	once	TRBJ2-2	TGTGCCAGCAGCGTTGGGACTAGCGGGAGGGGGACCGGGGAGCTGTTTTTT	CASSVGTSGRGTGELFF
TRBV25-1	-	-	TRBJ1-1	TGTGCCAGCAGCAGGGCCATGAACACTGAAGCTTTCTTT	CASSRAMNTEAFF
TRBV21-1	-	-	TRBJ1-2	TGTGCCAGCAGCAAAGATTCAAGTAACAGACACAGCTTC	CASSKDSSNRHSF
TRBV4-3	-	-	TRBJ2-7	TGCGCCAGCAGCCAAGGCAGGGGCAAGAACTACGAGCAGTACTTC	CASSQGRGKNYEQYF
TRBV6-1	-	-	TRBJ1-2	TGTGCCAGCAGCCTAGAAAGAACAGGCGTCGGCGGCTACACCTTC	CASSLERTGVGGYTF
TRBV28	-	-	TRBJ1-3	TGTGCCAGCAGTTTGTGGGGGGAAGGAACTGGAAACACCATATATTTT	CASSLWGEGTGNTIYF
TRBV27	TRBD1	-	TRBJ2-2	TGTGCCAGCAGTTTAGACAGGGTTGGCACCGGGGAGCTGTTTTTT	CASSLDRVGTGELFF
TRBV6-1	TRBD1	-	TRBJ1-1	TGTGCCAGCTTTAGCAGGGGGCAAACTGAAGCTTTCTTT	CASFSRGQTEAFF
TRBV6-5	TRBD1	few	TRBJ1-2	TGTGCCAGCAGAAGGGACAGTGGGGTCTATGGCTACACCTTC	CASRRDSGVYGYTF
TRBV23-1	TRBD1	-	TRBJ1-5	TGCGCCAGCAGTCAACGGACAGGGATAAATGAGCCCCAGCATTTT	CASSQRTGINEPQHF
TRBV30	-	-	TRBJ2-3	TGTGCCTGGAGTCGGTCCTTGAACACAGATACGCAGTATTTT	CAWSRSLNTDTQYF
TRBV19	-	-	TRBJ2-5	TGTGCCACCCACGCGGGGCATGGGGAGACCCAGTACTTC	CATHAGHGETQYF
TRBV10-3	TRBD1	-	TRBJ2-7	TGTGCCATCAACAGAGACAGGGACGACGAGCAGTACTTC	CAINRDRDDEQYF
TRBV6-5	TRBD1	-	TRBJ1-1	TGTGCCAGCAGTTTACAGGGGGTGAACACTGAAGCTTTCTTT	CASSLQGVNTEAFF
TRBV2	-	-	TRBJ2-1	TGTGCCAGCAGATTTAGCGAGGGAAATGAGCAGTTCTTC	CASRFSEGNEQFF
TRBV18	TRBD2	-	TRBJ2-7	TGTGCCAGCTCACTCCAGACTAGCGCTGGCTACGAGCAGTACTTC	CASSLQTSAGYEQYF
TRBV2	-	-	TRBJ2-7	TGTGCCAGCAGTTCGGATAGCGGAAGCTCCTACGAGCAGTACTTC	CASSSDSGSSYEQYF